The next 26 T cell receptor beta chains were all read from a single sample in a study of blood T cell repertoires in COVID-19. TCRdb's copy holds only in-frame clones and misses some; the assay was immunoSEQ multiplex PCR. The sample lists roughly 230,000 clones, approximately 85% occurring once. The specimen was peripheral blood. The source is a human donor in a cohort sampled during active COVID-19.

The V call is TRBV12-3 or TRBV12-4, the J call TRBJ1-5; unclear D gene. The V and J ends lost 7 bases and 2 bases respectively, with 9 bases between them. This CDR3 is built from 13 residues. The CDR3 loop is CASTNRGNQPQHF. CDR3 nucleotides: TGTGCCAGCACAAACCGGGGCAATCAGCCCCAGCATTTT.

The rearrangement joins TRBV2 to TRBJ2-7; no firm D call. The CDR3 contains 13 residues. The germline V gene encodes CDR1 SNHLY and CDR2 FYNNEI. V was clipped by 5 bases and J by 0 bases, with 8 bases between them. The CDR3 protein is CASSTGSSYEQYF. The CDR3 DNA reads as TGTGCCAGCAGTACGGGTAGCTCCTACGAGCAGTACTTC.

As concerns this clone: This sample includes further DNA sequences coding for the same CDR3. The chain couples TRBV7-9 to TRBJ2-5; 7 bases agree with TRBD2. The length of the CDR3 is 14 residues. CDR1 is SEHNR, CDR2 FQNEAQ, per germline (reference sequence). Trimming cost V 0 bases and J 2 bases; bases outside gene matches: 0. The CDR3 loop is CASSLAGGQETQYF. In nucleotides, the CDR3 is TGTGCCAGCAGCTTAGCGGGAGGGCAAGAGACCCAGTACTTC.

This clone was observed a handful of times. This chain joins TRBV5-4 and TRBJ2-4; D may be TRBD1 (6 bases). The germline CDR1 and CDR2 sequences are SGHNT and YYREEE (reference sequence). The V end lost 0 bases, the J end lost 1 base, and 11 bases lay between the germline ends. The CDR3 consists of 16 residues. In DNA, the CDR3 is TGTGCCAGCAGCTTGGACAGGGTCGCGGCCAAAAACATTCAGTACTTC. Its translation: CASSLDRVAAKNIQYF.

V gene TRBV27 combines with J gene TRBJ1-2; maybe TRBD1 (6 bases). The CDR3 runs to 14 residues. The V and J ends lost 2 bases and 6 bases respectively, with 13 bases between them. Looked up from germline, CDR1 is MNHEY and CDR2 is SMNVEV (reference sequence). CDR3 bases: TGTGCCAGCAGTTTAAGGGGGGGGGTGAATGGCTACACCTTC. Amino acid sequence: CASSLRGGVNGYTF.

The chain is built from TRBV24-1 and TRBJ2-2; 9 bases are a match to TRBD2. Trimming took 4 bases from V and 5 from J; bases not matched to a gene: 7. This CDR3 is 16 amino acids long. In germline, CDR1 is KGHDR, CDR2 SFDVKD. The chain's CDR3 is CATSETSGSVTGELFF. The CDR3 DNA is TGTGCCACCAGTGAGACTAGCGGCAGTGTTACCGGGGAGCTGTTTTTT.

The J gene is TRBJ2-7, the V gene TRBV30, with TRBD1 identical over 8 bases. Germline-derived CDR1 and CDR2 are GTSNPN and SVGIG (reference sequence). V shed 2 bases, J shed 2 bases, and the junction held 5 bases outside the gene matches. CDR3 length: 14 residues. The CDR3 region is CAWSWDRTAYEQYF. CDR3 sequence (DNA): TGTGCCTGGAGTTGGGACAGGACGGCCTACGAGCAGTACTTC.

In DNA, the CDR3 is TGTGCCAGCAGTTTAACTCCCCTGGGGACTAGCGGAAGATACAATGAGCAGTTCTTC. Its protein product is CASSLTPLGTSGRYNEQFF. The V gene is TRBV27, the J gene TRBJ2-1; 11 bases are a match to TRBD2. This CDR3 has 19 amino acids. From germline, CDR1 is MNHEY and CDR2 SMNVEV (reference sequence). V shed 2 bases and J 4 bases; nucleotides not matched to a gene: 13.

This clone appeared once. The rearrangement links TRBV10-3 to TRBJ2-7; 9 nucleotides align to TRBD1. J lost 2 bases, V lost 8 bases, and 4 bases had no gene match. The CDR3 contains 13 residues. CDR1 ENHRY and CDR2 SYGVKD come from the germline V gene. In nucleotides, the CDR3 is TGTGCCATCCGGACAGGGGAACCCTACGAGCAGTACTTC. This sequence encodes CAIRTGEPYEQYF.

The genes are TRBV6-6 and TRBJ2-1; 10 nucleotides match TRBD2. The germline gives CDR1 MNHNY, CDR2 SVGAGI (reference sequence). This CDR3 is 16 amino acids long. With 5 bases clipped from V and 7 bases from J, the junction kept 11 bases outside the gene matches. The CDR3 sequence is CASSQPSGGAGNEQFF. CDR3 in DNA: TGTGCCAGCAGTCAACCGAGCGGGGGGGCCGGGAATGAGCAGTTCTTC.

The chain links TRBV12-3 or TRBV12-4 to TRBJ2-1, with 7 bases fitting TRBD2. The CDR3 is made up of 11 amino acids. V lost 3 bases and J lost 13; bases outside the gene matches: 3. CDR3 amino acids: CASSFRTSQFF. CDR3 bases: TGTGCCAGCAGTTTTAGGACTAGTCAGTTCTTC.

This chain uses TRBV5-5 with TRBJ1-5; TRBD1 aligns across 10 bases. Looked up from germline, CDR1 is SGHKS and CDR2 is YYEKEE (reference sequence). V lost 2 bases, J lost 5 bases, and 13 bases stayed unmatched. The CDR3 has 18 amino acids. The CDR3 DNA follows: TGTGCCAGCAGCTTAGGACTGTGGACAGGGGGGTCTGATCAGCCCCAGCATTTT. Translation: CASSLGLWTGGSDQPQHF.

In its sample, this clone was seen a few times. The chain uses TRBV27 and TRBJ2-1; 8 positions match TRBD1. Looked up from germline, CDR1 is MNHEY and CDR2 is SMNVEV (reference sequence). The CDR3 is 17 residues long. V shed 5 bases and J 4 bases; nucleotides not matched to a gene: 13. The CDR3 DNA sequence: TGTGCCAGCAGTCCAGCTATGGACAGGGACCCTTACAATGAGCAGTTCTTC. It is translated as CASSPAMDRDPYNEQFF.

The rearrangement joins TRBV2 to TRBJ1-2; D is uncertain. CDR3 length: 13 residues. Germline assignment: CDR1 SNHLY and CDR2 FYNNEI. Trimming took 10 bases from V and 5 from J, leaving 17 bases between them. The CDR3 nucleotides read TGTGCCACCCGGAGGGAGGCGACGTATGGCTACACCTTC. This encodes CATRREATYGYTF.

This clone was counted a few times. This chain uses TRBV27 with TRBJ2-6; TRBD1 might be the D (6 bases). V was pared by 5 bases and J by 0 bases, with 11 bases between. Germline CDR1 reads MNHEY; CDR2 reads SMNVEV (reference sequence). The CDR3 length is 16 residues. The CDR3 DNA sequence: TGTGCCAGCAGTCGTACAGGGCTCTCTGGGGCCAACGTCCTGACTTTC. This sequence encodes CASSRTGLSGANVLTF.

This chain joins TRBV15 and TRBJ2-7, with D hard to call. Germline-derived CDR1 and CDR2 are LNHNV and YYDKDF (reference sequence). The CDR3 extends over 12 amino acids. V was shortened by 8 bases and J by 3 bases, with 11 bases between the two germline ends. The CDR3 region has the DNA TGTGCCACCGGGCGCGATTTCTACGAGCAGTACTTC. It yields the protein CATGRDFYEQYF.

In nucleotides, the CDR3 is TGTGCCAGCCGTCAACGGATCGGGACAGGGGGTGGGTCCTATAATTCACCCCTCCACTTT. Its protein is CASRQRIGTGGGSYNSPLHF. This chain connects TRBV28 to TRBJ1-6, with TRBD1 identical over 11 bases. The CDR3 spans 20 residues. CDR1 and CDR2 (germline): MDHEN, SYDVKM. The ends lost 8 bases at V and 1 base at J; junction bases unmatched: 16.

This chain links TRBV6-5 with TRBJ1-1; 7 positions agree with TRBD1. Germline loops: CDR1 MNHEY, CDR2 SVGAGI. V was pared by 4 bases and J by 6 bases, with 8 bases of the junction left unmatched. CDR3 size: 14 residues. For the CDR3, the DNA is TGTGCCAGCAGTTTTCCTGGACAGGTCGCTGAAGCTTTCTTT. Translated: CASSFPGQVAEAFF.

This chain's CDR3 is CASNWVGTGEGEQYF. The CDR3 nucleotides read TGTGCCAGCAACTGGGTGGGGACCGGGGAGGGGGAGCAGTACTTC. The gene calls are TRBV6-5 and TRBJ2-7; 7 nucleotides agree with TRBD2. The CDR3 loop spans 15 amino acids. V lost 7 bases and J lost 7; bases outside the gene matches: 16. The V gene's germline CDR1 is MNHEY and CDR2 SVGAGI.

This clone appeared a single time. V and J are TRBV5-6 and TRBJ1-2; D is perhaps TRBD1 (6 bases). V dropped 3 bases and J dropped 3 bases, with 15 bases sitting between them. CDR1 is SGHDT and CDR2 is YYEEEE in the germline V gene. CDR3 length: 15 amino acids. The CDR3 bases are TGTGCCAGCAGCTACCCAGGGGAGAGCGACTATGGCTACACCTTC. This gives the protein CASSYPGESDYGYTF.

In DNA form, the CDR3 reads TGTGCCTGCCCCTCCCCGGACTTTTCTTACGAGCAGTACTTC. It codes for CACPSPDFSYEQYF. The chain recombines TRBV30 with TRBJ2-7, with D tentatively TRBD2 (5 bases). CDR3 length: 14 residues. V was cut by 6 bases and J by 4 bases, with 19 bases left in between. CDR1 and CDR2 from the germline V gene are GTSNPN and SVGIG (reference sequence).

The chain has TRBV30 and TRBJ1-2, with a tentative D call TRBD1 (6 bases). Per germline, CDR1 GTSNPN and CDR2 SVGIG (reference sequence). V was trimmed by 0 bases and J by 8 bases, leaving 16 bases between them. CDR3 length: 14 amino acids. The CDR3 sequence is CAWSVLRGAGGYTF. The CDR3 DNA follows: TGTGCCTGGAGTGTATTACGGGGGGCGGGCGGCTACACCTTC.

CDR3 protein: CASSVELAGEQYF. The CDR3 nucleotides are TGTGCCAGCAGCGTAGAACTAGCCGGGGAGCAGTACTTC. J is TRBJ2-7 and V is TRBV9; TRBD2 is a possible D gene (6 bases). Trimming left V 0 bases short and J 7 bases short, with 11 bases between. Germline CDR1 and CDR2: SGDLS and YYNGEE. The CDR3 sequence is 13 residues long.

The CDR3 DNA follows: TGCGCCAGCAGCTTACTGTTCCCGGGACAGGGGAAGAACACTGAAGCTTTCTTT. It encodes CASSLLFPGQGKNTEAFF. This chain uses TRBV5-1 with TRBJ1-1; 10 bases are a match to TRBD1. CDR3 length: 18 amino acids. Trimming cost V 2 bases and J 1 base; bases outside gene matches: 11. CDR1 is SGHRS, CDR2 YFSETQ, per germline. The variable domain in full, with the rest retrieved from reference TRBV5-1 and TRBJ1-1, is KAGVTQTPRYLIKTRGQQVTLSCSPISGHRSVSWYQQTPGQGLQFLFEYFSETQRNKGNFPGRFSGRQFSNSRSEMNVSTLELGDSALYLCASSLLFPGQGKNTEAFFGQGTRLTVV.

This clone has a handful of counts. The chain joins TRBV28 to TRBJ2-1, with D perhaps matching TRBD1 (5 bases). This CDR3 comprises 13 residues. V lost 8 bases and J 3 bases, leaving 11 bases between the germline ends. Germline loops: CDR1 MDHEN, CDR2 SYDVKM. Here the CDR3 DNA reads TGTGCCAGCCAGGGCAGTTTCTACAATGAGCAGTTCTTC. Its translation: CASQGSFYNEQFF.

The chain employs TRBV27 and TRBJ2-7; 8 nucleotides agree with TRBD2. The CDR3 extends over 15 amino acids. CDR1 MNHEY and CDR2 SMNVEV come from the germline V gene (reference sequence). With V trimmed by 6 bases and J by 3 bases, 10 bases remained unmatched. The CDR3 sequence is CASRSPTSALYEQYF. CDR3 bases: TGTGCCAGCAGAAGCCCGACTAGCGCTCTCTACGAGCAGTACTTC.